This T cell receptor (beta chain) appears in the sequencing data of a study of blood T cell repertoires in COVID-19. Germline CDR1 reads WSHSY; CDR2 reads SAAADI. The CDR3 covers 15 residues. With V trimmed by 6 bases and J by 2 bases, 8 bases remained unmatched. This table comes from immunoSEQ multiplex PCR, and its TCRdb copy is limited to in-frame clones, with some not included. The sample consists of under 250,000 clones, 85% of them appearing once. This sequence was found in a woman between 45 and 65 years old with acute COVID-19. V and J are TRBV10-2 and TRBJ2-7; 9 positions match TRBD1. The specimen sequenced was PBMCs or T cells enriched from blood (not recorded which). CDR3 sequence (DNA): TGCGCCAGCAGCCAAAGGGGACAGGGCGCCTACGAGCAGTACTTC. Translated: CASSQRGQGAYEQYF.